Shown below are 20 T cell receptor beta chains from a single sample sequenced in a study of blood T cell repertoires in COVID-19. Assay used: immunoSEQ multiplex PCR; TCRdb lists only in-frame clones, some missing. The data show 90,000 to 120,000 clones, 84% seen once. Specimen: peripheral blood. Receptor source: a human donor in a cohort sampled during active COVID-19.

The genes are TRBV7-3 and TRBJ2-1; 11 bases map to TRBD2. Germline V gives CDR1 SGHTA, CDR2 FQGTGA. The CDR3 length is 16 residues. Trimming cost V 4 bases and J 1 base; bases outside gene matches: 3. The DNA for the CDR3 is TGTGCCAGCAGCTCGACTAGCGGGGCTTCCTACAATGAGCAGTTCTTC. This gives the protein CASSSTSGASYNEQFF.

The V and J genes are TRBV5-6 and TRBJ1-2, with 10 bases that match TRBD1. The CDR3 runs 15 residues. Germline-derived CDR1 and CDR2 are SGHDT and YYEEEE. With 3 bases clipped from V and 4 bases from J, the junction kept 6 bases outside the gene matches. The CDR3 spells CASSSPGQGFYGYTF. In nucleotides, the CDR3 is TGTGCCAGCAGCTCTCCGGGACAGGGGTTCTATGGCTACACCTTC.

Written as DNA, the CDR3 is TGTGCCAGCTCACCACGGGTGGCGGGAGGAAGCGATACGCAGTATTTT. Its translation: CASSPRVAGGSDTQYF. The chain links TRBV18 to TRBJ2-3; 8 bases are shared with TRBD2. Trimming removed 1 base from V and 6 bases from J; junction bases left unmatched: 9. In germline, CDR1 is KGHSH, CDR2 LQKENI. The CDR3 runs 16 residues.

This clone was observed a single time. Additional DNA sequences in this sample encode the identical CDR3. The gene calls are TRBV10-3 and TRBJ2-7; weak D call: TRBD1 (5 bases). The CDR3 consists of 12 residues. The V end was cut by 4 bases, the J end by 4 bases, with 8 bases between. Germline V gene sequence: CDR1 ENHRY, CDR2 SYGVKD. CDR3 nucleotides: TGTGCCATCAGTGGCCAGGGTTACGAGCAGTACTTC. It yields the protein CAISGQGYEQYF.

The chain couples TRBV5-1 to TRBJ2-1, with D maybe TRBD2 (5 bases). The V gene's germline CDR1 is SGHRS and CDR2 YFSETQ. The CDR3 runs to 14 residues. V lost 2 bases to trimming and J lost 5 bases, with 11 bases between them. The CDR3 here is CASSLDGADNEQFF. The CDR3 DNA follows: TGCGCCAGCAGCTTAGATGGAGCGGACAATGAGCAGTTCTTC.

This CDR3 is CASSVPGDEQFF. As DNA, the CDR3 is TGTGCCAGCAGTGTCCCCGGTGATGAGCAGTTCTTC. The chain links TRBV9 to TRBJ2-1; D uncertain. The germline V and J ends were trimmed by 5 bases and 8 bases, with 11 bases remaining between them. Germline V CDR1 and CDR2: SGDLS, YYNGEE. The CDR3 is made up of 12 amino acids.

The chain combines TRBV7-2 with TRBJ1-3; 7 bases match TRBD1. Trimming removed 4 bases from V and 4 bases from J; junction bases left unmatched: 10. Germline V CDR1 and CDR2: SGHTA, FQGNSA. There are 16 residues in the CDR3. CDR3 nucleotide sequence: TGTGCCAGCAGCTCTCCCTTGGGACAGATGGGAAACACCATATATTTT. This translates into CASSSPLGQMGNTIYF.

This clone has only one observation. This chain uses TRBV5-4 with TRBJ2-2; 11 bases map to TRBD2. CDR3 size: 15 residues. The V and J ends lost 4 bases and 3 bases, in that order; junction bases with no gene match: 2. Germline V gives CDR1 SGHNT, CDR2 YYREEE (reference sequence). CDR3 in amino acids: CASSLGLADTGELFF. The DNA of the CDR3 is TGTGCCAGCAGCCTGGGACTAGCGGACACCGGGGAGCTGTTTTTT.

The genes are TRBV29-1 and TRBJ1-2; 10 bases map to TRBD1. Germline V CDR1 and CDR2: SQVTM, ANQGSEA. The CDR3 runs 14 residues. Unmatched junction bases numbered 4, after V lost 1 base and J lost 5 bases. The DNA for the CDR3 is TGCAGCGTTGAAGGGGAGGGACAGGGGTATGGCTACACCTTC. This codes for CSVEGEGQGYGYTF.

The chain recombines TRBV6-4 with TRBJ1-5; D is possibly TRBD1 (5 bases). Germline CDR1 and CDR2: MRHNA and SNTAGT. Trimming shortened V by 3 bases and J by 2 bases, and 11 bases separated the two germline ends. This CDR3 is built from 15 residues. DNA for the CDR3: TGTGCCAGCAGTGAAGGGGCCGGCGGCAATCAGCCCCAGCATTTT. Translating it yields CASSEGAGGNQPQHF.

CDR3 sequence reads: CASSLGTSGSWRYF. DNA of the CDR3: TGTGCCAGCAGCTTAGGAACTAGCGGGAGTTGGCGGTACTTC. The chain combines TRBV7-2 with TRBJ2-7; 11 nucleotides align to TRBD2. Per the germline V gene, CDR1 is SGHTA and CDR2 is FQGNSA. V shed 1 base, J shed 12 bases, and the junction held 8 bases outside the gene matches. The CDR3 totals 14 residues.

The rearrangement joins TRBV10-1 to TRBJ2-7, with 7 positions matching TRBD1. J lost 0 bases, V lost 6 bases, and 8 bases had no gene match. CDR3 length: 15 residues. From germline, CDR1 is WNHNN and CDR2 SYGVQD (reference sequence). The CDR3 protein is CASSPTDRPSYEQYV. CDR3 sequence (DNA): TGCGCCAGCAGCCCCACGGACAGGCCCTCCTACGAGCAGTACGTC.

The DNA of the CDR3 is TGTGCCAGTAATAAAACACCGGGACAGCGACAGGGAGAGACCCAGTACTTC. As protein: CASNKTPGQRQGETQYF. This sequence joins TRBV19 and TRBJ2-5; 7 nucleotides agree with TRBD1. CDR1 is LNHDA, CDR2 SQIVND, per germline (reference sequence). There are 17 residues in the CDR3. Trimming took 7 bases from V and 4 from J; bases not matched to a gene: 18.

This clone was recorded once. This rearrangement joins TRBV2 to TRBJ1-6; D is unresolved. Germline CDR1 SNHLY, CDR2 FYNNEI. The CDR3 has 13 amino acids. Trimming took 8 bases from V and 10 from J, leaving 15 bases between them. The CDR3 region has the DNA TGTGCCAGCCGAGAGGAGGGAAACTCACCCCTCCACTTT. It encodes CASREEGNSPLHF. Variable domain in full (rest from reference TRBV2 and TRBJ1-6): EPEVTQTPSHQVTQMGQEVILRCVPISNHLYFYWYRQILGQKVEFLVSFYNNEISEKSEIFDDQFSVERPDGSNFTLKIRSTKLEDSAMYFCASREEGNSPLHFGNGTRLTVT.

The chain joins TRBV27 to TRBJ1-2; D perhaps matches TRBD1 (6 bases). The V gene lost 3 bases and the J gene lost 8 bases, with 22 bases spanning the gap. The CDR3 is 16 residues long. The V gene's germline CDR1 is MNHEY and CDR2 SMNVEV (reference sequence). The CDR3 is CASSFRLLETGVGYTF. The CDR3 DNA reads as TGTGCCAGCAGTTTCCGCCTCCTCGAGACAGGTGTCGGCTACACCTTC.

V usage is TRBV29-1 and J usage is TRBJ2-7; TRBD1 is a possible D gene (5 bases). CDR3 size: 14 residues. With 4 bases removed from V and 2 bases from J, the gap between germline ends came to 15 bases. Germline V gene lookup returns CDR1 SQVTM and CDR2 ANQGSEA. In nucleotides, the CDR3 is TGCAGCGTTGGAAAAGGGGCAGAAACCTACGAGCAGTACTTC. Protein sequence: CSVGKGAETYEQYF.

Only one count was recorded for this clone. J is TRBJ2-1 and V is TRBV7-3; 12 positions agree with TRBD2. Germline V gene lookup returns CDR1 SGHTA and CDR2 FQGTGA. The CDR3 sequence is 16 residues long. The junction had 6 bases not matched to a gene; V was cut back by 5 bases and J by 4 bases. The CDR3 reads CASSTRTSGAYNEQFF. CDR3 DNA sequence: TGTGCCAGCAGCACTCGGACTAGCGGGGCTTACAATGAGCAGTTCTTC.

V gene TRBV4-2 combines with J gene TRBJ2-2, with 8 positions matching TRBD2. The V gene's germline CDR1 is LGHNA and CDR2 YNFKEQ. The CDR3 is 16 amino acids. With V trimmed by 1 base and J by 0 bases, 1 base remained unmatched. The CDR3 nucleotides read TGTGCCAGCAGCCAAGCCGGGGGGGCGAACACCGGGGAGCTGTTTTTT. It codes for CASSQAGGANTGELFF.

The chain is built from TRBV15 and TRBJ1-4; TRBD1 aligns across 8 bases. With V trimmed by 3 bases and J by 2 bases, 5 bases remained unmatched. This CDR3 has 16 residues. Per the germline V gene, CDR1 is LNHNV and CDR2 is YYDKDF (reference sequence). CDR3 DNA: TGTGCCACCAGCAGGTACGCAGGGGGCACTAATGAAAAACTGTTTTTT. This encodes CATSRYAGGTNEKLFF.

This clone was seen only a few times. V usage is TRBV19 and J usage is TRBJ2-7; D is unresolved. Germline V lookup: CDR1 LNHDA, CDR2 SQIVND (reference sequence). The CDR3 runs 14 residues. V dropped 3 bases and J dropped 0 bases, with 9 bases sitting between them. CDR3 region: CASSMAESSYEQYV. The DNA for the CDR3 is TGTGCCAGTAGTATGGCTGAAAGCTCCTACGAGCAGTACGTC.